Below are 20 T cell receptor beta chains sequenced from a single sample in a study of T cell repertoires in cytomegalovirus infection. TCRdb analysed the reads with MiXCR anew, one entry per CDR3 protein. The sample includes about 27,000 distinct CDR3 sequences, around a fifth of them seen just once. No cognate antigen is known for these TCRs. Here the sequenced sample was CD8+ T cells from cultured PBMCs, taken from culture after CMV antigen stimulation. These receptors all come from a human donor in good health (CMV status not recorded). Some clones in this sample may be carry-over from other donors' samples.

CDR3 coding DNA: TGTGCCAGCAGTTACTCAGGCGGTGGCTCCTATGGCTACACCTTC. Amino acids: CASSYSGGGSYGYTF. The chain carries TRBV6-2 or TRBV6-3 and TRBJ1-2; D is unresolved. Trimming cost V 0 bases and J 4 bases, with 12 bases left between them. This CDR3 region has 15 residues. Per the germline V gene, CDR1 is MNHEY and CDR2 is SVGEGT.

This clonotype is a singleton in its sample. The V call is TRBV27, the J call TRBJ2-1; D is possibly TRBD1 (6 bases). The V end lost 5 bases, the J end lost 14 bases, and 16 bases lay between the germline ends. This CDR3 has 12 amino acids. CDR1 and CDR2 (germline): MNHEY, SMNVEV (reference sequence). The CDR3 DNA reads as TGTGCCAGCAGTACCTCCGGGACACCGAAGTTCTTC. Protein: CASSTSGTPKFF.

The chain is built from TRBV27 and TRBJ2-3; TRBD2 agrees at 8 bases. Germline V gives CDR1 MNHEY, CDR2 SMNVEV (reference sequence). V lost 3 bases and J lost 12; bases outside the gene matches: 14. The CDR3 runs 15 residues. The CDR3: CASSFAGLGSGDQYF. CDR3 bases: TGTGCCAGCAGTTTCGCCGGGTTAGGTAGCGGGGATCAGTATTTT.

The V and J genes are TRBV12-3 or TRBV12-4 and TRBJ2-1; D is possibly TRBD2 (6 bases). V was pared by 8 bases and J by 8 bases, with 19 bases between. CDR3 length equals 14 residues. CDR3 nucleotides: TGTGCCAGCCTTAGCTTCGGGACTCCCCATGAGCAGTTCTTC. This translates into CASLSFGTPHEQFF.

V is TRBV20-1 and J is TRBJ2-7; D is ambiguous. Germline CDR1 DFQATT, CDR2 SNEGSKA (reference sequence). The V and J ends lost 2 bases and 0 bases respectively, with 8 bases between them. The CDR3 totals 13 residues. CDR3 residues: CSARRKSSYEQYF. The CDR3 DNA reads TGCAGTGCTAGACGGAAAAGCTCCTACGAGCAGTACTTC.

This rearrangement joins TRBV7-9 to TRBJ2-5; weak D call: TRBD2 (6 bases). Germline CDR1 reads SEHNR; CDR2 reads FQNEAQ (reference sequence). V lost 3 bases and J 4 bases, leaving 15 bases between the germline ends. This CDR3 is 15 amino acids long. CDR3 in amino acids: CASSFTRGPIETQYF. The CDR3 nucleotides are TGTGCCAGCAGCTTCACGCGGGGCCCTATAGAGACCCAGTACTTC.

The sample holds a few counts of this clonotype. The V gene is TRBV7-2, the J gene TRBJ2-7, with D unresolved. From germline, CDR1 is SGHTA and CDR2 FQGNSA. The CDR3 contains 12 residues. V gave up 1 base and J gave up 13 bases, with 14 bases separating them. CDR3 protein: CASSLDPQAFYF. As DNA, the CDR3 is TGTGCCAGCAGCTTAGATCCGCAGGCCTTTTACTTC.

The V and J genes are TRBV5-5 and TRBJ1-1; D uncertain. Germline CDR1 and CDR2: SGHKS and YYEKEE (reference sequence). The CDR3 length is 15 residues. Trimming left V 2 bases short and J 0 bases short, with 11 bases between. CDR3 DNA: TGTGCCAGCAGCTTTGGGTTCGGACTGAACACTGAAGCTTTCTTT. Encoded protein: CASSFGFGLNTEAFF.

This clonotype was seen a few times. The chain has TRBV9 and TRBJ1-3; D is unclear. The CDR3 has 16 amino acids. CDR1 and CDR2 from the germline V gene are SGDLS and YYNGEE. V shed 0 bases and J shed 0 bases, with 10 bases lying between them. CDR3 nucleotides: TGTGCCAGCAGCGTAGGCGGAGAGAGCTCTGGAAACACCATATATTTT. Protein sequence: CASSVGGESSGNTIYF.

As to this clonotype: No conserved phenylalanine or tryptophan is present at the end of the CDR3, so a read error is the likely explanation. It is unclear where the CDR3 begins or ends on the DNA, so no DNA is shown, and the CDR3 is as TCRdb lists it. The chain recombines TRBV6-1 with TRBJ1-3; the table's D call of TRBD1 was not tested on the DNA. The CDR3 spans 8 residues, counting both ends. Germline lookup yields CDR1 MNHNS and CDR2 SASEGT. The CDR3 is CASSEGQK.

There are a few counts of this clonotype. The chain employs TRBV7-9 and TRBJ2-7; tentative D call: TRBD1 (5 bases). Germline lookup yields CDR1 SEHNR and CDR2 FQNEAQ (reference sequence). This CDR3 is built from 12 residues. V gave up 2 bases and J gave up 5 bases, with 7 bases separating them. DNA of the CDR3: TGTGCCAGCAGCTTACAGGGCAACGAGCAGTACTTC. This sequence encodes CASSLQGNEQYF.

This clonotype was detected a few times. J is TRBJ2-5 and V is TRBV20-1, with TRBD2 identical over 13 bases. The trim removed 3 bases at V and 5 bases at J, leaving 15 bases unmatched. The CDR3 totals 18 residues. Germline V gene lookup returns CDR1 DFQATT and CDR2 SNEGSKA (reference sequence). The CDR3 protein is CSARGPGTSGTGIETQYF. The DNA for the CDR3 is TGCAGTGCTAGGGGTCCCGGGACTAGCGGGACGGGGATTGAGACCCAGTACTTC.

At least ten counts were recorded for this clonotype. This chain joins TRBV7-2 and TRBJ1-1, with D unclear. The CDR3 has 12 amino acids. V was shortened by 6 bases and J by 2 bases, with 7 bases between the two germline ends. From germline, CDR1 is SGHTA and CDR2 FQGNSA. CDR3 DNA: TGTGCCAGCAGAGTGGGAAACACTGAAGCTTTCTTT. As protein: CASRVGNTEAFF.

This clonotype came up a few times. This chain connects TRBV15 to TRBJ1-5; no reliable D call. Trimming took off 0 bases at V and 10 bases at J, with 16 bases between the two ends. CDR3 length: 15 amino acids. CDR1 and CDR2 from the germline V gene are LNHNV and YYDKDF (reference sequence). The CDR3 DNA reads TGTGCCACCAGCAGAGATAGGGCGGCCCTGAATCCCCAGCATTTT. As protein: CATSRDRAALNPQHF.

Many counts were recorded for this clonotype. The chain carries TRBV28 and TRBJ2-3, with D maybe TRBD1 (7 bases). The CDR3 is made up of 17 amino acids. V lost 6 bases to trimming and J lost 2 bases, with 21 bases between them. Germline V lookup: CDR1 MDHEN, CDR2 SYDVKM. In DNA form, the CDR3 reads TGTGCCAGCAGCCTAGAGCTGACAGGGACTCCCACAGATACGCAGTATTTT. Protein sequence: CASSLELTGTPTDTQYF.

In this sample, this clonotype turned up a few times. This CDR3 reads CATQSVLAGGNEQFF. The CDR3 region has the DNA TGTGCCACCCAGAGTGTACTAGCGGGAGGGAATGAGCAGTTCTTC. The V call is TRBV2, the J call TRBJ2-1, with TRBD2 identical over 13 bases. The CDR3 is made up of 15 amino acids. Germline V gene data show CDR1 as SNHLY and CDR2 as FYNNEI. With V trimmed by 10 bases and J by 7 bases, 10 bases remained unmatched.

The rearrangement uses TRBV15 and TRBJ2-1; 12 nucleotides agree with TRBD2. Germline trimming cut 3 bases from V and 3 bases from J; bases unmatched to any gene: 3. The CDR3 is made up of 16 amino acids. The germline CDR1 and CDR2 sequences are LNHNV and YYDKDF (reference sequence). The chain's CDR3 is CATSSLGLAGYNEQFF. In DNA, the CDR3 is TGTGCCACCAGCAGTCTGGGACTAGCGGGCTACAATGAGCAGTTCTTC.

This clonotype was recorded a few times. V usage is TRBV7-3 and J usage is TRBJ2-3; the match to TRBD1 covers 9 bases. This CDR3 comprises 15 residues. Losses at the gene ends were 2 bases for V and 3 bases for J; bases not matched to a gene: 3. In germline, CDR1 is SGHTA, CDR2 FQGTGA. CDR3 coding DNA: TGTGCCAGCAGCTTATACGACAGGGGGACAGATACGCAGTATTTT. This translates into CASSLYDRGTDTQYF.

This chain joins TRBV20-1 and TRBJ2-3; weak D call: TRBD2 (6 bases). The CDR3 runs 17 residues. Trimming shortened V by 0 bases and J by 5 bases, and 21 bases separated the two germline ends. Germline CDR1 and CDR2: DFQATT and SNEGSKA (reference sequence). This CDR3 reads CSARDPWAGTTKDTQYF. As DNA, the CDR3 is TGCAGTGCTAGAGATCCCTGGGCGGGGACGACAAAAGATACGCAGTATTTT.

A few counts support this clonotype. This chain uses TRBV4-1 with TRBJ2-7, with 10 bases aligning to TRBD2. The CDR3 totals 15 residues. The germline gives CDR1 MGHRA, CDR2 YSYEKL. V dropped 2 bases and J dropped 4; count of bases not matched to a gene: 5. CDR3 in DNA: TGCGCCAGCAGCCAACTAGCGGGAGTGCGGTACGAGCAGTACTTC. Its translation: CASSQLAGVRYEQYF.